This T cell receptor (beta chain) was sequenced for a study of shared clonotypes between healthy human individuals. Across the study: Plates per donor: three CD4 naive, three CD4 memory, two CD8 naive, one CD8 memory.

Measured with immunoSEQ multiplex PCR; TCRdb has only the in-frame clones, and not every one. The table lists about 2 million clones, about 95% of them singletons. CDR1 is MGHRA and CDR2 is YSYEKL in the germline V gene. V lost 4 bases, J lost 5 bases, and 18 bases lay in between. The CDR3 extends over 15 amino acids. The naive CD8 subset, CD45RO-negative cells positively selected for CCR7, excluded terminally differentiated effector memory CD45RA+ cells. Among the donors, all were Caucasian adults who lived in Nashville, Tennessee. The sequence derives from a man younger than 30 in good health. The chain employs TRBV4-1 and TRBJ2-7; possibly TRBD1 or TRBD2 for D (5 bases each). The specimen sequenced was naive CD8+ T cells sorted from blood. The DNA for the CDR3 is TGCGCCAGCAGCCCAACGTCCGGGGCCACCCACGAGCAGTACTTC. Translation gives CASSPTSGATHEQYF.